This TCR beta chain appears in the sequencing data of a study of blood T cells in healthy people across ages (dated by TCRdb to between 2015 and 2017). In the study overall: In model experiments, template switching captured about one uniquely barcoded TCR beta cDNA molecule for every two T cells. Donors were grouped into four age groups: young (average roughly 16 years), middle-aged (approximately 41), aged (around 60) and long-lived (roughly 80). To avoid experimental bias, donors of different ages were randomly spread across the sequencing lanes. Age-related changes in TCR beta repertoire diversity were measured in the study by deep sequencing normalized with unique cDNA molecular identifiers. The study analyzed two additional independent replicas of 1 million unique cDNA reads from the same blood draw for two donors, one aged 18 to 29 and one aged 80 or older. Broad study findings and their caveats: Total diversity estimates from one million sequenced T cells were considered lower bounds and underestimates. As age increased, observed TCR beta diversity per million T cells dropped in a roughly linear way, and a significant reduction was already evident by age 40. The long-lived group showed more naive CD4+ T cells, fewer expanded clones and increased TCR diversity than the aged group, suggesting age selection. Bulk unsorted PBMC profiling prevented conclusive comparison of naive and antigen-experienced compartments. Because the CMV infection status of the donors was unknown, age-related changes in expanded clonotypes may potentially have been confounded. There was a strong correlation between observed TCR beta diversity and the percentage of naive T cells measured by flow cytometry.

Libraries were made using 5' RACE. The sequencer was an Illumina HiSeq 2500. A second PCR of about 7 to 12 cycles was run with a J-beta primer mix and a sample-barcoded 5' primer. A unique molecular identifier was introduced onto each TCR beta cDNA molecule by a template-switch 5' adaptor carrying 12 random nucleotides. At least 2.5 million CDR3-containing paired-end reads were obtained from each sample. First-strand cDNA was synthesized from all RNA with the Mint cDNA synthesis kit, primed by a TRBC-specific oligonucleotide. Following uracil-DNA glycosylase treatment, a first 18-cycle PCR with universal primers M1SS and BC2_uni_R was performed on all cDNA. On the study's bioinformatics: For normalization, 1 million high-quality reads, each with a distinct molecular identifier, were randomly selected from each sample. Instead of being binned into consensus sequences, reads with shared molecular identifiers were discarded. MiTCR, run with a Q25 quality threshold and the strictest error-elimination algorithm, handled CDR3 identification, clonotype clustering and error correction. Lower-bound total TCR beta diversity was estimated with a nonparametric unseen species model using Euler transformation. TCRdb ran its own pipeline on the public reads, namely fastp trimming at Q25 and MiXCR clone calling, and kept in-frame beta chains. Every entry covers one CDR3 protein and lists the most common genes and DNA from its rows. The V and J calls and clone size are TCRdb's, not the authors'. The sample table lists 850,000 to 1,000,000 distinct CDR3 sequences, around 48% of them with a count of one. The ten top clones hold under 15% of the sample.

Concerning this clonotype itself: The clone's antigen remains unknown. Base qualities are not provided; no much larger clone lies one nucleotide away.

Donors were about 36 systemically healthy Caucasian individuals from Russia aged about 6 to 100 years. Each donor gave approximately 10 milliliters of peripheral blood, collected into EDTA-treated Vacutainer tubes. Ficoll-Paque density-gradient centrifugation was used to isolate PBMCs, with at least 7 million per sample. Total RNA was extracted from PBMCs with Trizol reagent, with at least 5.5 micrograms obtained per sample. The percentages of naive CD45RAhigh/CD27high T cells were determined by flow cytometry on a PBMC aliquot from every donor. Trimming removed 0 bases from V and 3 bases from J, leaving 15 bases between the germline ends. Counted from cysteine to phenylalanine, this CDR3 has 16 amino acids. Only the CDR3 DNA stays, 48 bases, in frame from base 1. CDR1 and CDR2 were assigned from the germline V gene as LGHNT and FRNRAP.

The receptor was isolated from a man aged 30 to 39 in good health. Source material: blood. The rearrangement combines TRBV12-5 with TRBJ2-7; the best D guess is TRBD2, with 6 bases matching. The sequenced DNA is TGTGCTAGTGGTTTGGTGGGGGGAGAGGGTAACTACGAGCAGTACTTC. Its protein is CASGLVGGEGNYEQYF.